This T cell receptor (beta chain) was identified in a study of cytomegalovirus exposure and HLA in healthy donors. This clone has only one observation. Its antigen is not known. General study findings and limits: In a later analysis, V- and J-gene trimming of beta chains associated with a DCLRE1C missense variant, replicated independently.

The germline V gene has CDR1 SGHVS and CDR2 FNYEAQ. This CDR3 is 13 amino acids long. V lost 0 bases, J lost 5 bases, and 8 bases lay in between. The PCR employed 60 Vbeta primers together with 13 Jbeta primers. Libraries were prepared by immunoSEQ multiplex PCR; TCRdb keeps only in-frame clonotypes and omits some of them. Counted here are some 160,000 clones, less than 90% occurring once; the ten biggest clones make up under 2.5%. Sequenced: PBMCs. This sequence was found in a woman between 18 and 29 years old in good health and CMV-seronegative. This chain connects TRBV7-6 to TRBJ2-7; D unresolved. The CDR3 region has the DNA TGTGCCAGCAGCTTAGCACAGTACCACGAGCAGTACTTC. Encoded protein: CASSLAQYHEQYF.